This TCR beta chain was captured in a study of blood T cell repertoires in COVID-19. Study-wide background: Acute-phase and convalescent COVID-19 samples originated in the United States, Italy and Spain. T cells, B-cell-depleted T cells, or PBMCs provided the cDNA or gDNA that served as material.

In regard to this clone: Compared with germline, one end of the junction differs, possibly owing to a read error. The sample holds other DNA sequences that translate to the same CDR3.

The CDR3 spans 14 residues. Per germline, CDR1 SGHDN and CDR2 FVKESK. Per the study methods: The authors estimated nucleated cell counts from reference gene primer amplification. Produced via immunoSEQ multiplex PCR; TCRdb's table is partial and in-frame only. V and J calls and clone size are given by that table; D and trimming were obtained from the DNA. The repertoire has around 88,000 clones, about 78% of them found once; the top ten carry 8.7%. The V gene is TRBV14, the J gene TRBJ1-2; D unresolved. The sample taken for sequencing was peripheral blood. The clonotype originates from a man aged 45-60 years who had recovered from COVID-19. CDR3 nucleotide sequence: TGTGCCAGTAGCCAAGATGCGGCGGGTGGCGGCTACACCTTC. It encodes CASSQDAAGGGYTF.